This TCR beta chain was identified during a study of cytomegalovirus exposure and HLA in healthy donors (dated by TCRdb to about 2017). Context from the whole study: According to a later analysis, the roughly 120 validation repertoires were produced on the same platform as the 666 repertoires of the first cohort. The aim of the study was to test whether cataloging public T cell receptors could identify signatures of past pathogen exposure. Along with the roughly 700-subject first cohort, a separate validation cohort of about 110 different subjects was used. High-throughput TCR immunosequencing, statistical association of individual TCRs with disease status, and machine learning were combined to predict cytomegalovirus infection status.

The donors belonged to the validation cohort of around 120 subjects, which was separate from the approximately 700-subject first cohort. Here is what the overall study found, with its caveats: The classifier was reported to diagnose cytomegalovirus status with high specificity and sensitivity in both the original cohort and the validation cohort. The study gave a list of under 200 TCR beta chains associated with cytomegalovirus. The authors suggested that the approach could potentially be generalized to other disease states and immunological phenotypes. In vitro tests confirmed that three of the cytomegalovirus-associated TCR beta chains recognize cytomegalovirus antigens. A later analysis found that TCRs clustered in the first cohort also tended to co-occur in the 95 to 150 validation repertoires, with 94% of cluster scores above 0. A later analysis lacked HLA typing for the validation cohort, so it scored co-occurrence in that cohort across all 120 repertoires. Across donors, most TCR sequences were observed very rarely, whereas some public TCRs were present in many individuals.

The library was generated by the immunoSEQ multiplex PCR assay. Processing in the source paper ran as follows. A statistical classification framework was built to diagnose cytomegalovirus status from the catalog of TCR beta chain sequences. The immuneACCESS repertoire file appears here via TCRdb, limited to in-frame rearrangements. These files lack a portion of the clones; in checked studies, under half of the deficit traces to unresolved V genes, and the cause of the others is not known. That table furnishes V, J and clone size, whereas the DNA furnished D and trimming. A total of roughly 350,000 clones appear in this sample, 86% of them only once. The top ten clones comprise 0.75% to 0.85% of the sample. Based on the germline V gene, the CDR1 and CDR2 sequences are SGHDN and FVKESK. From the cysteine up to the phenylalanine, the CDR3 has a length of 16 residues. The retained sequence is limited to the CDR3, 48 bases, with the frame set at the first base. V is cut back by 1 base and J by 4 bases, with 8 bases in the junction unmatched.

Worth noting for this clone: There is no known antigen for this receptor. Base qualities were left out, and no much larger clone turns up one base away.

The material sequenced was PBMCs. The chain uses TRBV14 and TRBJ2-7; TRBD2 aligns with 9 central bases. This sequence originates from a woman under 30 in good health and CMV-seronegative. Here is the DNA: TGTGCCAGCAGCCAAGCTCCCCTAGCGGGAATTTACGAGCAGTACTTC. This gives the protein CASSQAPLAGIYEQYF.